The 16 T cell receptor beta chains reported below all come from one sample, sequenced in a study of OX40 agonist ivuxolimab in advanced cancers. Here immunoSEQ multiplex PCR was the method, and the copy in TCRdb shows in-frame clones only, minus some. The sample contains about 14,000 clones, around 77% of which appear only once. Sample: CD4+ or CD8+ T cells sorted from blood, taken in a trial of the OX40 agonist ivuxolimab. The receptors were sampled from an adult with an advanced solid tumor such as melanoma, head and neck, liver or kidney cancer.

This clone is a singleton in its sample. The rearrangement uses TRBV13 and TRBJ2-5; D possibly matches TRBD1 or TRBD2 (5 bases each). CDR1 is PRHDT, CDR2 FYEKMQ, per germline (reference sequence). Trimming stripped 4 bases from V and 2 bases from J, with 14 bases between. The CDR3 runs to 15 residues. CDR3 sequence: CASSSGGTLQETQYF. For the CDR3, the DNA is TGTGCCAGCAGCTCTGGGGGAACCCTTCAAGAGACCCAGTACTTC.

This chain links TRBV6-4 with TRBJ2-1; 9 nucleotides match TRBD2. This CDR3 has 16 residues. Looked up from germline, CDR1 is MRHNA and CDR2 is SNTAGT. J was trimmed by 8 bases and V by 2 bases; bases with no gene match: 10. CDR3 DNA sequence: TGTGCCAGCAGTGACGCAGCGGGAGGTTCATCTGATGAGCAGTTCTTC. Its protein product is CASSDAAGGSSDEQFF.

The rearrangement links TRBV7-6 to TRBJ2-7; 7 bases are shared with TRBD1. The trim removed 8 bases at V and 2 bases at J, leaving 6 bases unmatched. The CDR3 is made up of 13 amino acids. Germline V gene sequence: CDR1 SGHVS, CDR2 FNYEAQ. This chain's CDR3 is CASSTGTAYEQYF. For the CDR3, the DNA is TGTGCCAGCTCAACCGGGACAGCCTACGAGCAGTACTTC.

The rearrangement joins TRBV19 to TRBJ2-7; D is uncertain. The CDR3 is made up of 13 amino acids. The germline V and J ends were trimmed by 4 bases and 5 bases, with 12 bases remaining between them. Germline assignment: CDR1 LNHDA and CDR2 SQIVND (reference sequence). The CDR3 DNA sequence: TGTGCCAGTAGTACCGTTGTAGGGCACGAGCAGTACTTC. Its protein product is CASSTVVGHEQYF.

The J gene is TRBJ2-2, the V gene TRBV5-4; D is unclear. V was pared by 2 bases and J by 3 bases, with 8 bases between. The CDR3 is made up of 14 amino acids. The germline V gene encodes CDR1 SGHNT and CDR2 YYREEE (reference sequence). The CDR3 sequence is CASSLETDTGELFF. Here the CDR3 DNA reads TGTGCCAGCAGCTTAGAGACCGACACCGGGGAGCTGTTTTTT. Based on the CDR3 plus reference TRBV5-4 and TRBJ2-2, the full variable domain is ETGVTQSPTHLIKTRGQQVTLRCSSQSGHNTVSWYQQALGQGPQFIFQYYREEENGRGNFPPRFSGLQFPNYSSELNVNALELDDSALYLCASSLETDTGELFFGEGSRLTVL.

In this sample, this clone turned up a few times. The gene calls are TRBV6-4 and TRBJ2-3, with TRBD2 matching over 8 bases. CDR1 MRHNA and CDR2 SNTAGT come from the germline V gene. The CDR3 totals 15 residues. V dropped 5 bases and J dropped 2; count of bases not matched to a gene: 6. This CDR3 reads CASSISAGDTDTQYF. In DNA form, the CDR3 reads TGTGCCAGCAGTATTTCAGCGGGGGACACAGATACGCAGTATTTT.

This clone was counted between two and nine times. This sequence joins TRBV11-2 and TRBJ2-2; D gene unclear. Germline CDR1 SGHAT, CDR2 FQNNGV. Trimming stripped 5 bases from V and 4 bases from J, with 5 bases between. This CDR3 spans 12 amino acids. DNA for the CDR3: TGTGCCAGCAGCGCTGCCACCGGGGAGCTGTTTTTT. The encoded protein is CASSAATGELFF.

The rearrangement joins TRBV15 to TRBJ1-1; maybe TRBD1 (5 bases). Trimming took off 0 bases at V and 0 bases at J, with 14 bases between the two ends. The CDR3 covers 17 residues. CDR1 is LNHNV and CDR2 is YYDKDF in the germline V gene (reference sequence). CDR3 sequence reads: CATSRDLGTGLNTEAFF. The CDR3 DNA reads TGTGCCACCAGCAGAGATCTTGGTACAGGTCTGAACACTGAAGCTTTCTTT.

The chain has TRBV7-9 and TRBJ2-5; TRBD1 matches 7 bases. Germline lookup yields CDR1 SEHNR and CDR2 FQNEAQ (reference sequence). J gave up 3 bases and V 5 bases, and 6 bases lay outside the gene matches. CDR3 size: 14 residues. CDR3 sequence (DNA): TGTGCCAGCAGCGGCTCCCAGGGGGAAGAGACCCAGTACTTC. Translation gives CASSGSQGEETQYF.

CDR3: CASSLGSEAFF. CDR3 DNA sequence: TGTGCCAGCAGCTTAGGGTCCGAAGCTTTCTTT. The J gene is TRBJ1-1, the V gene TRBV11-3; D is uncertain. Germline CDR1 is SGHNT and CDR2 is YENEEA. Trimming shortened V by 1 base and J by 8 bases, and 5 bases separated the two germline ends. The CDR3 loop spans 11 amino acids.

The chain employs TRBV4-1 and TRBJ2-5; D ambiguous. The J call may be wrong; the DNA end is better matched by TRBJ2-7. Germline loops: CDR1 MGHRA, CDR2 YSYEKL. The CDR3 is made up of 12 amino acids. The CDR3, as DNA: TGCGCCAGCAGCCCTATAGGTGGCGAGCAGTACTTC. Residues: CASSPIGGEQYF.

The chain couples TRBV7-9 to TRBJ2-2, with 9 bases lining up with TRBD1. The CDR3 sequence is 15 residues long. The V and J ends lost 6 bases and 5 bases, in that order; junction bases with no gene match: 7. Germline V lookup: CDR1 SEHNR, CDR2 FQNEAQ (reference sequence). The CDR3 coding sequence is TGTGCCAGCAGGCGGGGGACAGGGTTGACCGGGGAGCTGTTTTTT. Translation: CASRRGTGLTGELFF.

V usage is TRBV5-6 and J usage is TRBJ1-2, with 8 bases matching TRBD1. Germline lookup yields CDR1 SGHDT and CDR2 YYEEEE. Trimming removed 6 bases from V and 8 bases from J; junction bases left unmatched: 9. This CDR3 has 13 residues. CDR3 coding DNA: TGTGCCAGCACCACAGGGGGTCTAAGGGGCTACACCTTC. It yields the protein CASTTGGLRGYTF.

V and J are TRBV23-1 and TRBJ1-5; TRBD1 might be the D (5 bases). TRBV23-1 is known as an ORF, though its function is uncertain. Trimming pared 2 bases from V and 6 bases from J, leaving 17 bases between. This CDR3 is built from 16 residues. CDR3 bases: TGCGCCAGCAGTCAAAGCGCTGGCAGGGTTGGTCAGCCCCAGCATTTT. Amino acids: CASSQSAGRVGQPQHF.

The V call is TRBV13, the J call TRBJ2-7, with D uncertain. The CDR3 length is 11 residues. CDR1 is PRHDT and CDR2 is FYEKMQ in the germline V gene (reference sequence). V was cut by 5 bases and J by 2 bases, with 4 bases left in between. The CDR3 protein is CASSPTYEQYF. The CDR3 DNA sequence: TGTGCCAGCAGCCCCACCTACGAGCAGTACTTC.

This chain uses TRBV7-8 with TRBJ2-7, with 7 bases that match TRBD2. Germline V CDR1 and CDR2: SGHVS, FQNEAQ. V was clipped by 5 bases and J by 2 bases; unmatched bases: 9. The CDR3 covers 15 residues. The DNA for the CDR3 is TGTGCCAGCAGCCTTAGGCCTAGCGGAACCTACGAGCAGTACTTC. Amino acid sequence: CASSLRPSGTYEQYF.